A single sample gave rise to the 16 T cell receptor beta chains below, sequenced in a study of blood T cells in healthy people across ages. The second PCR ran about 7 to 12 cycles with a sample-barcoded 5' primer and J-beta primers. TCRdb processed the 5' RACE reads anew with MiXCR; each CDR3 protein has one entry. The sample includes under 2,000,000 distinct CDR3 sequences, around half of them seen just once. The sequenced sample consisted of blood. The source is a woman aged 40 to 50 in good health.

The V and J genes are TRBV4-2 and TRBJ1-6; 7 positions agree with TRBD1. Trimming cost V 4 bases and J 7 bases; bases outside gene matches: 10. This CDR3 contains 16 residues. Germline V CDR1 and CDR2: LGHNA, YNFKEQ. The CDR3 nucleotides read TGTGCCAGCAGCCGTCAGTCGGACAGGTCGAATTCACCCCTCCACTTT. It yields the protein CASSRQSDRSNSPLHF.

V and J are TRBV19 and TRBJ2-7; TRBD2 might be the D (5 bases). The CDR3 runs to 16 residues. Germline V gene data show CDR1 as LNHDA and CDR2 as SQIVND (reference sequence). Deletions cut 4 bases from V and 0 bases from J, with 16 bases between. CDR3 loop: CASSSPGRVSSYEQYF. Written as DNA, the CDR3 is TGTGCCAGTAGTAGCCCGGGAAGGGTAAGCTCCTACGAGCAGTACTTC.

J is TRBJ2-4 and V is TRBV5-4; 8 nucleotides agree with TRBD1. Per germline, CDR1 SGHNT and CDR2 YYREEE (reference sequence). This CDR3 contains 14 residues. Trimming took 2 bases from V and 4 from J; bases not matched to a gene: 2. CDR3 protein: CASSFRDRKNIQYF. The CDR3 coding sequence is TGTGCCAGCAGCTTTAGGGACAGGAAAAACATTCAGTACTTC.

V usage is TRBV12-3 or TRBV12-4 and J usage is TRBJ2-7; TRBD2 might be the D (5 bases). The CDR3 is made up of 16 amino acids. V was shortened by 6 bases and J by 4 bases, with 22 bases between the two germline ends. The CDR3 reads CASSPLGLASSYEQYF. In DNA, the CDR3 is TGTGCCAGCAGCCCCCTGGGTCTGGCTAGCAGTTACGAGCAGTACTTC.

The CDR3 loop reads CASSQTTNSPLHF. CDR3 nucleotide sequence: TGCGCCAGCAGCCAAACGACTAATTCACCCCTCCACTTT. The chain couples TRBV4-3 to TRBJ1-6; no clear D. Germline lookup yields CDR1 LGHNA and CDR2 YSLEER. V dropped 2 bases and J dropped 6 bases, with 5 bases sitting between them. The CDR3 contains 13 residues.

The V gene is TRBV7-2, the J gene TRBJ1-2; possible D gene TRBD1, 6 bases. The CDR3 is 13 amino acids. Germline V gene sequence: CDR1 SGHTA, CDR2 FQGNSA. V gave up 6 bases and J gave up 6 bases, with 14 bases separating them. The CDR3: CASRLRGEDGYTF. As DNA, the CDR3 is TGTGCCAGCAGGCTGAGGGGGGAGGATGGCTACACCTTC.

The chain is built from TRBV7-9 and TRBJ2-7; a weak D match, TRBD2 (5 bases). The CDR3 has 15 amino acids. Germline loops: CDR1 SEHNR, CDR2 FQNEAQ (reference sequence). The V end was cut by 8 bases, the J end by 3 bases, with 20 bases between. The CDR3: CASGPSGSHLYEQYF. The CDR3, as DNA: TGTGCCAGCGGCCCGAGCGGCTCCCACCTCTACGAGCAGTACTTC.

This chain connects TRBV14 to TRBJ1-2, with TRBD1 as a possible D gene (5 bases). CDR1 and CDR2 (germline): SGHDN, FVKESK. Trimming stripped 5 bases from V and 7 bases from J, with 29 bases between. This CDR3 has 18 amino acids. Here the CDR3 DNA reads TGTGCCAGCAGCAGCGATTTGGGTTCGACAGCCCCTTGGGGTGGCTACACCTTC. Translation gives CASSSDLGSTAPWGGYTF.

The CDR3 here is CASSYLVTGSYNEQFF. Here the CDR3 DNA reads TGTGCCAGCAGTTACCTAGTTACAGGGTCCTACAATGAGCAGTTCTTC. The chain links TRBV6-5 to TRBJ2-1; possibly TRBD1 for D (6 bases). Trimming stripped 2 bases from V and 1 base from J, with 12 bases between. Germline loops: CDR1 MNHEY, CDR2 SVGAGI. The CDR3 consists of 16 residues.

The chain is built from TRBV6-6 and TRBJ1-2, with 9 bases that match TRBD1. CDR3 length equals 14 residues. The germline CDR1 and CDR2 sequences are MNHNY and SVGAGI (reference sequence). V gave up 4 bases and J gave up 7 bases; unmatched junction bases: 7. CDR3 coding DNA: TGTGCCAGCAGTTCGGACAGGGGAGTGGGTGGCTACACCTTC. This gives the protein CASSSDRGVGGYTF.

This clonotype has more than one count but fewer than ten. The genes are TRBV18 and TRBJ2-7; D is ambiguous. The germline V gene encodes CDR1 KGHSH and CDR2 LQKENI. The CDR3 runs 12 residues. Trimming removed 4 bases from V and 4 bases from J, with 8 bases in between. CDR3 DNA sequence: TGTGCCAGCTCACAAAGGGAATACGAGCAGTACTTC. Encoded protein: CASSQREYEQYF. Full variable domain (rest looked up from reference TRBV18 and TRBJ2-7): NAGVMQNPRHLVRRRGQEARLRCSPMKGHSHVYWYRQLPEEGLKFMVYLQKENIIDESGMPKERFSAEFPKEGPSILRIQQVVRGDSAAYFCASSQREYEQYFGPGTRLTVT.

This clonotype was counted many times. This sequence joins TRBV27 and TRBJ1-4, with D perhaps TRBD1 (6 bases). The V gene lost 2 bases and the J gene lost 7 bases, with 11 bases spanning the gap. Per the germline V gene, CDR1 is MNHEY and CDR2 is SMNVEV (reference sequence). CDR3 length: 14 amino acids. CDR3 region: CASSLAGAGEKLFF. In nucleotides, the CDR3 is TGTGCCAGCAGTTTAGCGGGGGCTGGTGAAAAACTGTTTTTT.

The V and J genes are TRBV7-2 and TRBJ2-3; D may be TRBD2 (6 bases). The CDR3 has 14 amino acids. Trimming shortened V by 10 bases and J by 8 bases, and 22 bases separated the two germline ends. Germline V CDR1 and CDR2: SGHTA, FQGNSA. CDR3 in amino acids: CATGEAGQTVTQYF. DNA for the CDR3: TGTGCCACCGGGGAGGCGGGGCAAACCGTTACGCAGTATTTT.

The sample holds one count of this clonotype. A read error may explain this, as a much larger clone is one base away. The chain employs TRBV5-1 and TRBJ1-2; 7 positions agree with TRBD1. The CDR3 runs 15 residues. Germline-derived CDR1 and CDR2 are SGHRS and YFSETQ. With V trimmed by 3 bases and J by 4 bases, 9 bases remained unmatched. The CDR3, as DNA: TGCGCCAGCAGCTCGGACCCCGGGACAGCCTATGGCTACACCTTC. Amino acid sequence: CASSSDPGTAYGYTF.

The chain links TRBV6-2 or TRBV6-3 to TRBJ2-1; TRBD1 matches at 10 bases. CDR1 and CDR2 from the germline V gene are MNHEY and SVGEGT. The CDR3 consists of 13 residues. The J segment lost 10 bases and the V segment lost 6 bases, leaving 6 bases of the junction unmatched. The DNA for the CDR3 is TGTGCCAGCAGAACCCCGGGACAGGGGGAGCAGTTCTTC. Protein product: CASRTPGQGEQFF.

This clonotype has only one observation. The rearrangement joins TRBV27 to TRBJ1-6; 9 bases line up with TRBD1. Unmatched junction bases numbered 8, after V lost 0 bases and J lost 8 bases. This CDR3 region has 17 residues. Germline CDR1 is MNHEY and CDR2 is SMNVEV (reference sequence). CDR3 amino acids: CASSLSDRGGGDSPLHF. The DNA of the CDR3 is TGTGCCAGCAGTTTATCGGACAGGGGAGGGGGCGATTCACCCCTCCACTTT.